This T cell receptor beta chain stems from a study of blood T cell repertoires in COVID-19. Clones were sequenced by immunoSEQ multiplex PCR, and TCRdb holds only the in-frame ones, with some missing. The table lists hundreds of thousands of clones, 80% of them singletons. The clonotype comes from a man between 25 and 39 years old with acute COVID-19. Sequenced material: PBMCs or T cells enriched from blood (not recorded which).

The CDR3 region has the DNA TGTGCCAGCCTACAAGCGGGGGGGCCTGATGAGCAGTTCTTC. This codes for CASLQAGGPDEQFF. J is TRBJ2-1 and V is TRBV19; 10 bases line up with TRBD2. CDR1 and CDR2 (germline): LNHDA, SQIVND (reference sequence). The CDR3 covers 14 residues. V lost 9 bases, J lost 8 bases, and 10 bases stayed unmatched.